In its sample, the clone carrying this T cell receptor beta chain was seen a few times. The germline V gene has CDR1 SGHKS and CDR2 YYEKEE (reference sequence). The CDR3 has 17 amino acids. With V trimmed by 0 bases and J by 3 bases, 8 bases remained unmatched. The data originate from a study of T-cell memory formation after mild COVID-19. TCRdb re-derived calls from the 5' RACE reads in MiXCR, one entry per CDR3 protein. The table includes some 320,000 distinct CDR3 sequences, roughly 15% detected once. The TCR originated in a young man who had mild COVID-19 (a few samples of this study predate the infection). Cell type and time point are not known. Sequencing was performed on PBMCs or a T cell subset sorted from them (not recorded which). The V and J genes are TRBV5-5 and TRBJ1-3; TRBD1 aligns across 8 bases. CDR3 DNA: TGTGCCAGCAGCTTGGCCGGGGACAGGCCTCGTGGAAACACCATATATTTT. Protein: CASSLAGDRPRGNTIYF.